This is a list of T cell receptor beta chains from one sample in a study of blood T cells in healthy people across ages. TCRdb re-called the 5' RACE reads through MiXCR, storing one row per CDR3 protein. The data contain some 890,000 distinct CDR3 sequences, about 28% of them seen just once; the ten biggest clones take up 10%. These data also featured in a second study, about T cells of mothers and their children.

Sequencing used blood. These receptors were obtained from a woman aged 40 to 50 in good health. CDR3s include the opening cysteine and the closing phenylalanine or tryptophan. D genes are given only for firm matches. Some rows mark clone size as missing; the rest say once, few, many or name a class of expanded clone.

DNA: TGCAGCGTTGAAGGGGGGGGAGGTGAGACCCAGTACTTC
CDR3: CSVEGGGGETQYF
D: TRBD2
V: TRBV29-1
J: TRBJ2-5
size: few

DNA: TGCAGTGCTAATACGGGGGGGTACAATGAGCAGTTCTTC
CDR3: CSANTGGYNEQFF
D: TRBD2
V: TRBV20-1
J: TRBJ2-1
size: -

DNA: TGTGCCAGCAGCTTCCACCCCGATGAGCAGTTCTTC
CDR3: CASSFHPDEQFF
D: -
V: TRBV7-3
J: TRBJ2-1
size: -

DNA: TGTGCCAGCAGCTCAAATGCTGGGACGAGTTACAATGAGCAGTTCTTC
CDR3: CASSSNAGTSYNEQFF
D: -
V: TRBV7-2
J: TRBJ2-1
size: few

DNA: TGTGCCAGCAGTTTCCCCCCCCCCTACGAGCAGTACTTC
CDR3: CASSFPPPYEQYF
D: -
V: TRBV12-3/TRBV12-4
J: TRBJ2-7
size: many

DNA: TGCGCCAGCAGCTTGGAGGCCATAGGGTCGAGCTCCTACAATGAGCAGTTCTTC
CDR3: CASSLEAIGSSSYNEQFF
D: -
V: TRBV5-1
J: TRBJ2-1
size: few

DNA: TGTGCCAGCAGTTTCTTGGGTGGGGACAATCAGCCCCAGCATTTT
CDR3: CASSFLGGDNQPQHF
D: -
V: TRBV27
J: TRBJ1-5
size: -

DNA: TGTGCCAGCAGTTTTAGAGGGGGGGGATTTGGGGCCAACGTCCTGACTTTC
CDR3: CASSFRGGGFGANVLTF
D: -
V: TRBV7-2
J: TRBJ2-6
size: few

DNA: TGTGCCAGCAGCTTGGGGGCCCTTCGGGGAGAGACCCAGTACTTC
CDR3: CASSLGALRGETQYF
D: -
V: TRBV7-9
J: TRBJ2-5
size: many

DNA: TGTGCCAGCAGGGGGGGGAACACCGGGGAGCTGTTTTTT
CDR3: CASRGGNTGELFF
D: -
V: TRBV12-3/TRBV12-4
J: TRBJ2-2
size: few

DNA: TGTGCCAGCAGCTTAGCGATCTTATCTAGCGTAACGGATGAGCAGTTCTTC
CDR3: CASSLAILSSVTDEQFF
D: -
V: TRBV11-1
J: TRBJ2-1
size: few

DNA: TGTGCCAGCAGTTTCCCTCCGAGTGAGCAGTACTTC
CDR3: CASSFPPSEQYF
D: -
V: TRBV28
J: TRBJ2-7
size: many

DNA: TGTGCCAGCAGTATAAACAGGGGGCGAGCTTTCTTT
CDR3: CASSINRGRAFF
D: TRBD1
V: TRBV28
J: TRBJ1-1
size: many

DNA: TGTGCCAGCAGCTTACTATTCACCACGGCCAACTATGGCTACACCTTC
CDR3: CASSLLFTTANYGYTF
D: -
V: TRBV7-2
J: TRBJ1-2
size: many

DNA: TGTGCCAGCAGCCAAGGGGGGGGCCCCACAGATACGCAGTATTTT
CDR3: CASSQGGGPTDTQYF
D: -
V: TRBV3-1
J: TRBJ2-3
size: few

DNA: TGTGCCAGCAGCCAACTGACTAGCGGGGGGCCAGATACGCAGTATTTT
CDR3: CASSQLTSGGPDTQYF
D: TRBD2
V: TRBV27
J: TRBJ2-3
size: -

DNA: TGTGCCACCAGTGATCCTACCTACAGGAGTGGACTTTTTCCTGAGCAGTTCTTC
CDR3: CATSDPTYRSGLFPEQFF
D: -
V: TRBV24-1
J: TRBJ2-1
size: -

DNA: TGCAGTGCTAGAGTTGGTTCGAGGGCAGATACGCAGTATTTT
CDR3: CSARVGSRADTQYF
D: -
V: TRBV20-1
J: TRBJ2-3
size: few

DNA: TGCAGTGCTCATAAGGGGTTAGATACGCAGTATTTT
CDR3: CSAHKGLDTQYF
D: -
V: TRBV20-1
J: TRBJ2-3
size: many

DNA: TGTGCCATCCCCAGCCTGGGGAACACTGAAGCTTTCTTT
CDR3: CAIPSLGNTEAFF
D: -
V: TRBV7-9
J: TRBJ1-1
size: few

DNA: TGTGCCAGCAGCTTAGAGTGGGAGGGGGCAGGTCAGCCCCAGCATTTT
CDR3: CASSLEWEGAGQPQHF
D: TRBD1
V: TRBV7-9
J: TRBJ1-5
size: -

DNA: TGCAGCGTTGGAGGAGACGGACCCAATCAGCCCCAGCATTTT
CDR3: CSVGGDGPNQPQHF
D: -
V: TRBV29-1
J: TRBJ1-5
size: few

DNA: TGCAGTGCTAGAGTGAGCGGGGGTAGTGAGACCCAGTACTTC
CDR3: CSARVSGGSETQYF
D: TRBD2
V: TRBV20-1
J: TRBJ2-5
size: -

DNA: TGTGCCAGCAGTTTCCCCGGACGGGCCCCTACAATTAATGAGCAGTTCTTC
CDR3: CASSFPGRAPTINEQFF
D: -
V: TRBV28
J: TRBJ2-1
size: -

DNA: TGCGCCAGCAGCTTGGGGGTGGCAATGAACACTGAAGCTTTCTTT
CDR3: CASSLGVAMNTEAFF
D: -
V: TRBV5-1
J: TRBJ1-1
size: few

DNA: TGTGCCAGCAGTTACGGGGGGGCGCGGGACGAGCAGTACTTC
CDR3: CASSYGGARDEQYF
D: -
V: TRBV6-6
J: TRBJ2-7
size: -

DNA: TGCGCCAGCAGCTTGGTGGCGGGGTCAAGCACAGATACGCAGTATTTT
CDR3: CASSLVAGSSTDTQYF
D: -
V: TRBV5-1
J: TRBJ2-3
size: many

DNA: TGTGCCAGCAGTTTATACCTCGGGAGCACAAACACTGAAGCTTTCTTT
CDR3: CASSLYLGSTNTEAFF
D: -
V: TRBV27
J: TRBJ1-1
size: once

DNA: TGTGCCAGCTCACCGGCCGAGCGAGGTACGGGTGAGCAGTTCTTC
CDR3: CASSPAERGTGEQFF
D: -
V: TRBV18
J: TRBJ2-1
size: few

DNA: TGCGCCAGCAGCCAAGACCACCGGGACCAGTATGGCTACACCTTC
CDR3: CASSQDHRDQYGYTF
D: -
V: TRBV4-3
J: TRBJ1-2
size: -

DNA: TGCGCCAGCACCGACCTGAACACTGAAGCTTTCTTT
CDR3: CASTDLNTEAFF
D: -
V: TRBV5-1
J: TRBJ1-1
size: few

DNA: TGCGCCAGCAGCTTTCAATCGGACGAGCAGTACTTC
CDR3: CASSFQSDEQYF
D: -
V: TRBV5-1
J: TRBJ2-7
size: many

DNA: TGCGCCAGCAGCCCGACCGTGGTGAGGAACGAGCAGTACTTC
CDR3: CASSPTVVRNEQYF
D: -
V: TRBV4-3
J: TRBJ2-7
size: -

DNA: TGTGCCAGCAGTAAGATAGACCTAAATGAAAAACTGTTTTTT
CDR3: CASSKIDLNEKLFF
D: -
V: TRBV28
J: TRBJ1-4
size: -

DNA: TGTGCCAGCAGCCAACAGGAAAACTACGATGAGCAGTTCTTC
CDR3: CASSQQENYDEQFF
D: -
V: TRBV7-3
J: TRBJ2-1
size: -

DNA: TGCAGCGTTTCGGACAGGGGAGGCTCCTACAATGAGCAGTTCTTC
CDR3: CSVSDRGGSYNEQFF
D: TRBD1
V: TRBV29-1
J: TRBJ2-1
size: many

DNA: TGTGCCAGCAGTTACCACAGCTATAGCAATCAGCCCCAGCATTTT
CDR3: CASSYHSYSNQPQHF
D: -
V: TRBV28
J: TRBJ1-5
size: -

DNA: TGTGCCACCAGTGATCCGTCCCTTCCCGAGCAGTACTTC
CDR3: CATSDPSLPEQYF
D: -
V: TRBV24-1
J: TRBJ2-7
size: few

DNA: TGTGCCAGCAGCTTTGCCGGGACAGGGATTGGCGACTATGGCTACACCTTC
CDR3: CASSFAGTGIGDYGYTF
D: TRBD1
V: TRBV5-5
J: TRBJ1-2
size: -

DNA: TGTGCCAGCACCTCCGGGACCCGCAGTTCGAGGAATGAGCAGTTCTTC
CDR3: CASTSGTRSSRNEQFF
D: -
V: TRBV2
J: TRBJ2-1
size: -

DNA: TGTGCCAGCAGTCCGCGGGACAGGGGGCTCGATGGCTACACCTTC
CDR3: CASSPRDRGLDGYTF
D: TRBD1
V: TRBV12-3/TRBV12-4
J: TRBJ1-2
size: many

DNA: TGTGCCAGCAGCTTAACCCTAACAGGGGGCATGTACGAGCAGTACTTC
CDR3: CASSLTLTGGMYEQYF
D: TRBD1
V: TRBV7-2
J: TRBJ2-7
size: many

DNA: TGTGCCAGCAGCGTAGTCACACCACGGAACACTGAAGCTTTCTTT
CDR3: CASSVVTPRNTEAFF
D: -
V: TRBV9
J: TRBJ1-1
size: few

DNA: TGCGCCAGCAGCCAAATTAGATGGAACACTGAAGCTTTCTTT
CDR3: CASSQIRWNTEAFF
D: -
V: TRBV4-3
J: TRBJ1-1
size: once

DNA: TGTGCCAGCAGTTTGGGCGGGGACAGGGGGAATGGCTACACCTTC
CDR3: CASSLGGDRGNGYTF
D: TRBD1
V: TRBV28
J: TRBJ1-2
size: -

DNA: TGCAGCGCTAGACCCCTGAGGGCAGGGAACACTGAAGCTTTCTTT
CDR3: CSARPLRAGNTEAFF
D: -
V: TRBV20-1
J: TRBJ1-1
size: -

DNA: TGTGCCAGCAGTGAAGCAGGGCGACAGAAGATTCAGTACTTC
CDR3: CASSEAGRQKIQYF
D: -
V: TRBV6-1
J: TRBJ2-4
size: many

DNA: TGTGCCATCAGTGAGTCAGTCGTGGACGAGCAGTACTTC
CDR3: CAISESVVDEQYF
D: -
V: TRBV10-3
J: TRBJ2-7
size: few

DNA: TGTGCCAGCAGTTACTCGGGCAGCACAGATACGCAGTATTTT
CDR3: CASSYSGSTDTQYF
D: -
V: TRBV6-5
J: TRBJ2-3
size: few

DNA: TGTGCCAGCAGTTCGACAGGGGGCAGGATTAATGAGCAGTTCTTC
CDR3: CASSSTGGRINEQFF
D: TRBD1
V: TRBV28
J: TRBJ2-1
size: few

DNA: TGTGCCAGCAGCGTAGGCGGACAGGGAGTCCACGAGCAGTACTTC
CDR3: CASSVGGQGVHEQYF
D: TRBD1
V: TRBV9
J: TRBJ2-7
size: few

DNA: TGTGCCAGCACGGGTCCAACTTACAATGAGCAGTTCTTC
CDR3: CASTGPTYNEQFF
D: -
V: TRBV19
J: TRBJ2-1
size: -

DNA: TGTGCCAGCAGCACAGCCACAGGACGCCAAGAGACCCAGTTCTTC
CDR3: CASSTATGRQETQFF
D: -
V: TRBV7-2
J: TRBJ2-1
size: -

DNA: TGTGCCAGCAGTTTTTTACGGGGAGACAGGAAGCAGTTCTTC
CDR3: CASSFLRGDRKQFF
D: -
V: TRBV28
J: TRBJ2-1
size: -

DNA: TGTGCCAGCAGCCGGGACAGGGACAAAAACATTCAGTACTTC
CDR3: CASSRDRDKNIQYF
D: TRBD1
V: TRBV2
J: TRBJ2-4
size: few

DNA: TGCAGCGTTGAAGAGTGGGAGTCGGACTACAATGAGCAGTTCTTC
CDR3: CSVEEWESDYNEQFF
D: -
V: TRBV29-1
J: TRBJ2-1
size: -

DNA: TGCGCCAGCAGCCAAGTGGAGTCACCTTACGAGCAGTACTTC
CDR3: CASSQVESPYEQYF
D: -
V: TRBV4-1
J: TRBJ2-7
size: many

DNA: TGTGCCAGCAGTGAAGACAGGAACAATGAGCAGTTCTTC
CDR3: CASSEDRNNEQFF
D: -
V: TRBV2
J: TRBJ2-1
size: many

DNA: TGTGCCAGCAGCCCTAGCTTAGGGACTAGCGGGGGAAATGAGCAGTACTTC
CDR3: CASSPSLGTSGGNEQYF
D: TRBD2
V: TRBV7-2
J: TRBJ2-5
size: -